Given below is one TCR beta chain in context. These data belong to a study of blood T cell repertoires in COVID-19. The CDR3 length is 16 residues. Germline V CDR1 and CDR2: SGHVS, FQNEAQ. Trimming removed 4 bases from V and 7 bases from J, with 22 bases in between. TCRdb's copy holds only in-frame clones and misses some; the assay was immunoSEQ multiplex PCR. The sample includes 45,000 to 50,000 clones, about 83% of them seen just once. The clonotype originates from an elderly man in a cohort sampled during active COVID-19. The chain has TRBV7-8 and TRBJ1-1, with D hard to call. Source material: peripheral blood. The CDR3, as DNA: TGTGCCAGCAGCTCAATAAGAGGGATTGGAGGAGATGAAGCTTTCTTT. Translation: CASSSIRGIGGDEAFF.